The clone carrying this T cell receptor (beta chain) was seen just once. V was clipped by 4 bases and J by 1 base; unmatched bases: 6. The CDR3 totals 15 residues. From germline, CDR1 is ENHRY and CDR2 SYGVKD. The assay was immunoSEQ multiplex PCR, and TCRdb's table has in-frame clones only and misses some. This table has around 210,000 clones, roughly nine tenths appearing once. The sample comes from a study of blood T cell repertoires in COVID-19. Looking at the study overall: Whether acute or convalescent, the COVID-19 samples came from the United States, Italy and Spain. PBMCs, B-cell-depleted T cells, or T cells were the source of the cDNA or gDNA that made up the material.

This receptor was obtained from a woman in her seventies with acute or convalescent COVID-19. Sequencing was done on a sample of peripheral blood. The rearrangement joins TRBV10-3 to TRBJ2-7, with 8 nucleotides matching TRBD2. The CDR3 reads CAISGVGLGSYEQYF. CDR3 DNA sequence: TGTGCCATCAGTGGTGTGGGACTAGGGTCCTACGAGCAGTACTTC.